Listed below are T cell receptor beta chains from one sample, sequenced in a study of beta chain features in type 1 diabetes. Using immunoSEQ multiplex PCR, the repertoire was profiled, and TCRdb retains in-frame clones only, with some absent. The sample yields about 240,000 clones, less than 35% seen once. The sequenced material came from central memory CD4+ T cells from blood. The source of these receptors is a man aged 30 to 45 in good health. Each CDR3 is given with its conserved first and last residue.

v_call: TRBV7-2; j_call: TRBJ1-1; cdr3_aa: CASSLGVRTNTEAFF
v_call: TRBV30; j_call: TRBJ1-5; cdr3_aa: CAWTGGDGGQPQHF
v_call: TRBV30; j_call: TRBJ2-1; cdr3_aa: CAWGTRNEQFF
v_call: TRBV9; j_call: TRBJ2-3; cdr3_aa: CASSLSGGRTDTQYF
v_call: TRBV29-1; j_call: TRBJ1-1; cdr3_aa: CSVELRKTGGTEAFF
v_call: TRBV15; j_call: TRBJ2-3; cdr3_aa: CATSRKLAGGTDTQYF
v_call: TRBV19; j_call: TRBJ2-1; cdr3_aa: CASSIDPDSPYNEQFF
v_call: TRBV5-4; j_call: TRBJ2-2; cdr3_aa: CASSFWQAAKGTGELFF
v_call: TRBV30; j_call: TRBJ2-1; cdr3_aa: CAWSARLAVDSYNEQFF
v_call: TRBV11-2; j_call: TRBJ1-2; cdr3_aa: CASSPTTGRPANYGYTF
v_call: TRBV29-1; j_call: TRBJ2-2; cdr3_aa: CSARQGANTGELFF
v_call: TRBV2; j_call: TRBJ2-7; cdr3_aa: CASSPGQGREQYF
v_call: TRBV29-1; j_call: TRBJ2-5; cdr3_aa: CSVDSQGATQETQYF
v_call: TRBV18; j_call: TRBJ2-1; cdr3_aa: CASCEDRDNEQFF
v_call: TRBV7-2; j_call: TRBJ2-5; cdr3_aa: CASSLEQGKTQYF
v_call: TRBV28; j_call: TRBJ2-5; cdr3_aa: CASGDSQYF
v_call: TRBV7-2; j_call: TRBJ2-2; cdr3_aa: CASSLGGLAGVTGELFF
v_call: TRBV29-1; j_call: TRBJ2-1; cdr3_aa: CSVELLVAFSSYNEQFF
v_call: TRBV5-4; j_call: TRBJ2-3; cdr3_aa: CASSLESDTQYF
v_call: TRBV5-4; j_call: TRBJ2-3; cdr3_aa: CASSLGGGQGWTDTQYF
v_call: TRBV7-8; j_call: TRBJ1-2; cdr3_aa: CASSLGASNYGYTF
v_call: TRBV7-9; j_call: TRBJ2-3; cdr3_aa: CASSPGLAPSTDTQYF